This T cell receptor (beta chain) was obtained from a study of cytomegalovirus exposure and HLA in healthy donors. Regarding the study as a whole: Across donors, presence/absence analyses took sequencing depth to be roughly uniform. HLA restriction was apparent for most CMV-associated TCR beta chains in a later analysis.

Details on this clone: Its matching antigen is unknown.

Trimming stripped 5 bases from V and 10 bases from J, with 15 bases between. Germline CDR1 reads SGHTA; CDR2 reads FQGNSA. The CDR3 extends over 13 amino acids. The PCR made use of 60 Vbeta and 13 Jbeta primers. Clones were read by immunoSEQ multiplex PCR, and TCRdb kept only the in-frame ones, dropping some. The data contain more than 90,000 clones, 75% to 90% of them singletons. The sample was PBMCs. The origin of this receptor is a man in his thirties or forties in good health and CMV-seronegative. V is TRBV7-2 and J is TRBJ2-1; D not resolved. CDR3 DNA sequence: TGTGCCAGCAGCGTATTCGTAGGAGTCGAGCAGTTCTTC. Its translation is CASSVFVGVEQFF.